This T cell receptor beta chain derives from a study of blood T cell repertoires in COVID-19 (dated by TCRdb to 2018 to 2021). Describing the broader study: Collaborator samples came from the United States, Italy and Spain and covered acute and convalescent phases of COVID-19. The dataset comprised deeply sampled blood TCRbeta repertoires from subjects exposed to, actively infected with, or recovered from COVID-19. The prospective study material was composed of cDNA or gDNA derived from T cells, B-cell-depleted T cells, or PBMCs. A freely available public database, intended as a resource for researchers studying the immune response to SARS-CoV-2, is where the repertoires were released. Nearly every sample came with metadata listing a de-identified subject ID, COVID-19 status, age in years and sex. The samples were drawn from two sources: the first 160 participants of the ongoing ImmuneRACE study, and 1,000 to 1,500 subjects contributed by 6 global collaborators. HLA class I and class II types, where available, came from metadata supplied by the sample provider rather than from assay-based typing.

Summary of the overall study and its limitations: The quantity of clinical and demographic metadata differed by source and by participant and was supplied without curation.

Trimming removed 7 bases from V and 7 bases from J; the gene matches leave 13 bases unexplained. The germline V gene encodes CDR1 MNHEY and CDR2 SMNVEV (reference sequence). From the cysteine up to the phenylalanine, the CDR3 has a length of 16 residues. This entry keeps only the CDR3 DNA: 48 bases, framed from base 1. The collaborating institutions used their own protocols to collect whole blood in K2EDTA tubes. Collaborator samples were shipped for TCRbeta analysis as frozen whole blood, isolated PBMCs, or DNA extracted from either sample type. About this clone itself: Its antigen is currently not known. The sample holds no much larger clone one base away, and base qualities are not on file.

TCRbeta CDR3 regions were amplified from genomic DNA using the immunoSEQ Assay, a bias-controlled multiplex PCR. The original pipeline was this. The number of nucleated cells in each sample was estimated from the amplification of reference gene primers within the assay. To quantify the absolute abundance of each unique TCRbeta CDR3 rearrangement, sequence reads were collapsed and filtered. For each sample, productive Simpson clonality was calculated as the square root of Simpson's diversity index across productive rearrangements. TCRdb re-hosts the immuneACCESS table, in-frame sequences only. Its copies lack some clones; in the studies checked, an unresolved V gene accounts for under half of them, and the cause for the rest is not known. V and J calls and clone size follow that table, whereas D and trimming were derived from the DNA. The sample data list approximately 170,000 clones, and roughly 80% of these were observed just once. Roughly 12% of the sample goes to the ten largest clones.

The receptor's source is a woman aged 45-60 years with acute or convalescent COVID-19. Sequencing used peripheral blood. Rearrangement joined TRBV27 to TRBJ2-2, with 9 middle bases fitting TRBD2. The CDR3 is CASTRRGSGSHGELFF. At the DNA level, the sequence is TGTGCCAGCACTCGACGGGGTAGCGGGAGTCACGGGGAGCTGTTTTTT.